These T cell receptor beta chains were read from a single sample in a study of T cells in Graves' hyperthyroidism and ophthalmopathy. One entry per CDR3 protein results from TCRdb running MiXCR on the multiplex PCR reads. Among 490,000 or so distinct CDR3 sequences listed, around a fifth were seen once. Input material: blood. The receptors were sampled from a woman between 65 and 79 years old with Graves' ophthalmopathy. Each CDR3 is given with its conserved first and last residue. Fields, in order: D gene, clone size, J gene, V gene, CDR3 protein, CDR3 DNA. D genes are given only for firm matches. Rows may omit the clone size; those that give it use once, few, many or a size class.

>TRBD1|few|TRBJ1-2|TRBV20-1
CSASRDRYSYGYTF
TGCAGTGCTAGCCGGGACAGATATAGCTATGGCTACACCTTC
>-|-|TRBJ1-5|TRBV20-1
CSVKEPNQPQHF
TGCAGTGTAAAGGAACCCAATCAGCCCCAGCATTTT
>-|-|TRBJ2-1|TRBV7-3
CASSLNRADNEQFF
TGTGCCAGCAGCTTAAATCGGGCCGACAATGAGCAGTTCTTC
>TRBD2|few|TRBJ2-1|TRBV24-1
CATERESLNEQFF
TGTGCCACCGAGCGGGAGTCCCTCAATGAGCAGTTCTTC
>-|few|TRBJ2-7|TRBV20-1
CSARDLGASSYEQYF
TGCAGTGCTAGAGATCTCGGGGCGAGCTCCTACGAGCAGTACTTC
>TRBD1|-|TRBJ1-6|TRBV6-1
CASEPGQANSPLHF
TGTGCCAGTGAACCGGGACAGGCTAATTCACCCCTCCACTTT
>-|-|TRBJ1-4|TRBV7-9
CASSLGWGKLFF
TGTGCCAGCAGCTTAGGTTGGGGAAAACTGTTTTTT
>-|-|TRBJ2-7|TRBV28
CASSLPLRDGAYEQYF
TGTGCCAGCAGTTTACCCCTCCGGGACGGAGCCTACGAGCAGTACTTC
>TRBD1|-|TRBJ2-2|TRBV24-1
CATSDPTGGGRTGELFF
TGTGCCACCAGTGACCCGACAGGGGGCGGGAGGACCGGGGAGCTGTTTTTT
>TRBD2|-|TRBJ2-7|TRBV5-5
CASSYAERASGSMYEQYF
TGCGCCAGCAGCTACGCGGAAAGGGCTAGCGGGAGTATGTACGAGCAGTACTTC
>TRBD2|few|TRBJ2-5|TRBV11-3
CASSGRTSGSQETQYF
TGTGCCAGCAGCGGGCGGACTAGCGGGAGTCAAGAGACCCAGTACTTC
>TRBD1|-|TRBJ2-4|TRBV19
CASSIPTGDAKNIQYF
TGTGCCAGTAGTATACCTACAGGGGACGCCAAAAACATTCAGTACTTC
>TRBD2|many|TRBJ2-2|TRBV28
CASSLAGGPNTGELFF
TGTGCCAGCAGTCTAGCGGGAGGGCCGAACACCGGGGAGCTGTTTTTT
>-|few|TRBJ1-5|TRBV3-1
CASSENIGQPQHF
TGTGCCAGCAGCGAAAACATAGGTCAGCCCCAGCATTTT
>TRBD1|-|TRBJ1-2|TRBV5-1
CASSLETGANYGYTF
TGCGCCAGCAGCCTGGAGACAGGGGCGAACTATGGCTACACCTTC
>-|few|TRBJ2-7|TRBV6-2/TRBV6-3
CASSYSGKLSSYEQYF
TGTGCCAGCAGTTACTCAGGCAAGCTGAGCTCCTACGAGCAGTACTTC
>TRBD2|-|TRBJ2-2|TRBV11-2
CASRRGRGGLAGGTGELFF
TGTGCCAGCAGAAGAGGGCGTGGAGGACTAGCGGGAGGGACCGGGGAGCTGTTTTTT
>-|many|TRBJ1-1|TRBV2
CASSEGWSSEAFF
TGTGCCAGCAGTGAAGGATGGAGTTCTGAAGCTTTCTTT
>-|few|TRBJ1-2|TRBV27
CASSLKQAYGYTF
TGTGCCAGCAGCCTTAAACAGGCGTATGGCTACACCTTC
>TRBD1|-|TRBJ1-2|TRBV29-1
CSVALGTAYGYTF
TGCAGCGTTGCGCTCGGGACAGCCTATGGCTACACCTTC
>-|-|TRBJ1-2|TRBV20-1
CSARDPVRGGYTF
TGCAGTGCTAGAGACCCGGTAAGGGGAGGCTACACCTTC
>-|-|TRBJ2-7|TRBV9
CASSEGPTRSYEQYF
TGTGCCAGCAGCGAGGGACCGACACGCTCCTACGAGCAGTACTTC
>TRBD1|few|TRBJ1-2|TRBV11-2
CASSLGFQGQGNYGYTF
TGTGCCAGCAGCTTAGGGTTTCAGGGACAGGGCAACTATGGCTACACCTTC
>-|few|TRBJ1-1|TRBV5-1
CASRRTGGGTEAFF
TGCGCCAGTAGGAGGACGGGGGGAGGCACTGAAGCTTTCTTT
>TRBD1|few|TRBJ2-1|TRBV7-9
CASSSRGNSYNEQFF
TGTGCCAGCAGCTCCAGGGGGAACTCCTACAATGAGCAGTTCTTC
>TRBD2|few|TRBJ2-2|TRBV12-3/TRBV12-4
CASNKGLANTGELFF
TGTGCCAGCAACAAGGGACTAGCCAACACCGGGGAGCTGTTTTTT
>TRBD1|-|TRBJ2-3|TRBV20-1
CSAHSDRVNPTDTQYF
TGCAGTGCCCACTCGGACAGGGTGAACCCCACAGATACGCAGTATTTT
>-|many|TRBJ1-1|TRBV20-1
CSASRKVGTMNTEAFF
TGCAGTGCTAGTCGGAAGGTAGGGACAATGAACACTGAAGCTTTCTTT
>TRBD1|-|TRBJ2-2|TRBV19
CASREGTGTNTGELFF
TGTGCCAGTAGGGAGGGGACAGGGACGAACACCGGGGAGCTGTTTTTT
>-|-|TRBJ2-6|TRBV29-1
CSVEMGAGANVLTF
TGCAGCGTTGAGATGGGTGCTGGGGCCAACGTCCTGACTTTC
>TRBD1|few|TRBJ2-1|TRBV2
CARKNRGEQFF
TGTGCCAGAAAAAACAGGGGTGAGCAGTTCTTC
>TRBD2|-|TRBJ2-5|TRBV20-1
CSASRTSGFKQETQYF
TGCAGTGCTAGTAGGACTAGCGGGTTTAAACAAGAGACCCAGTACTTC
>-|many|TRBJ2-7|TRBV11-2
CASSQTRAIEQYF
TGTGCCAGCAGTCAAACCCGGGCCATCGAGCAGTACTTC
>TRBD2|many|TRBJ2-1|TRBV7-8
CASSQRRTSGYNEQFF
TGTGCCAGCAGCCAACGACGGACTAGCGGGTACAATGAGCAGTTCTTC
>TRBD1|-|TRBJ1-4|TRBV19
CASRAWDRATNEKLFF
TGTGCCAGTAGGGCCTGGGACAGAGCAACTAATGAAAAACTGTTTTTT
>-|few|TRBJ2-7|TRBV19
CASSIATSYEQYF
TGTGCCAGTAGTATAGCTACATCCTACGAGCAGTACTTC
>-|-|TRBJ2-5|TRBV15
CATSRFEIQETQYF
TGTGCCACCAGCAGATTCGAGATCCAAGAGACCCAGTACTTC
>-|few|TRBJ2-1|TRBV9
CASSVGPSSYNEQFF
TGTGCCAGCAGCGTCGGGCCTAGCTCCTACAATGAGCAGTTCTTC
>TRBD1|many|TRBJ1-1|TRBV30
CAWSYRGRGSPEAFF
TGTGCCTGGAGTTACAGGGGGCGCGGAAGCCCTGAAGCTTTCTTT
>-|few|TRBJ2-7|TRBV5-5
CASSFGVQEQYF
TGTGCCAGCAGCTTTGGGGTGCAAGAGCAGTACTTC
>TRBD1|few|TRBJ2-1|TRBV19
CASSMGLWDRFNEQFF
TGTGCCAGTAGTATGGGGCTTTGGGACAGGTTCAATGAGCAGTTCTTC
>-|few|TRBJ2-7|TRBV10-1
CASSEWRSGEQYF
TGCGCCAGCAGTGAGTGGCGCTCGGGCGAGCAGTACTTC
>TRBD1|few|TRBJ1-1|TRBV19
CASSTGTGWTEAFF
TGTGCCAGTAGTACCGGGACAGGTTGGACTGAAGCTTTCTTT
>TRBD1|many|TRBJ1-2|TRBV6-5
CASSYSTGRYGYTF
TGTGCCAGCAGTTACTCGACAGGGCGGTATGGCTACACCTTC
>-|-|TRBJ1-2|TRBV9
CASSPREFYGYTF
TGTGCCAGCAGCCCCCGGGAGTTCTATGGCTACACCTTC
>-|many|TRBJ1-1|TRBV6-1
CASRLSAGMNTEAFF
TGTGCCAGCAGATTGTCGGCAGGCATGAACACTGAAGCTTTCTTT
>-|-|TRBJ2-3|TRBV6-1
CASSRLVNTQYF
TGTGCCAGCAGCAGACTAGTGAATACGCAGTATTTT
>TRBD1|many|TRBJ1-6|TRBV10-2
CASRVTGGNSPLHF
TGCGCCAGCAGAGTGACAGGGGGTAATTCACCCCTCCACTTT
>TRBD2|-|TRBJ2-1|TRBV30
CAWRKAGLVYNEQFF
TGTGCCTGGAGAAAAGCGGGACTCGTCTACAATGAGCAGTTCTTC
>-|many|TRBJ1-2|TRBV28
CASSLSRSNYGYTF
TGTGCCAGCAGTTTAAGTCGGAGTAACTATGGCTACACCTTC
>TRBD1|few|TRBJ2-2|TRBV7-8
CASSTGDGELFF
TGTGCCAGCAGCACAGGGGACGGGGAGCTGTTTTTT
>-|-|TRBJ1-2|TRBV7-9
CASSSAAGFWGYTF
TGTGCCAGCAGCTCGGCAGCAGGGTTCTGGGGCTACACCTTC
>TRBD2|few|TRBJ2-1|TRBV12-5
CASGLAITSGWEQFF
TGTGCTAGTGGTTTGGCCATCACTAGCGGTTGGGAGCAGTTCTTC